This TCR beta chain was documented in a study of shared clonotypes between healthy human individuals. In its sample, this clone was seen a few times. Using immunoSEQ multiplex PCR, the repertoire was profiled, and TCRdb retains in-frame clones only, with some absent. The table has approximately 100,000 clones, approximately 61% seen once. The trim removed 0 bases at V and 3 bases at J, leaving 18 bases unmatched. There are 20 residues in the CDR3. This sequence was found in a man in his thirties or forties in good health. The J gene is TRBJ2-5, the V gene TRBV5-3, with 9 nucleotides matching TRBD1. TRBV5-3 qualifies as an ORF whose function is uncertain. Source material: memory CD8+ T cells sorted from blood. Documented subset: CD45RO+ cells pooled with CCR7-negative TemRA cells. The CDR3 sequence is CARSLGIRGLRDRAEETQYF. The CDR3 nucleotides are TGTGCCAGAAGCTTGGGCATTCGAGGCTTGAGGGACAGGGCTGAAGAGACCCAGTACTTC.